This TCR beta chain was identified during a study of cytomegalovirus exposure and HLA in healthy donors. Study observations and caveats: Both high specificity and high sensitivity reportedly marked the classifier's diagnosis of cytomegalovirus status. A later analysis linked a missense DCLRE1C variant to TCR beta V- and J-gene trimming. As a later analysis showed, several of the most significant clusters appeared to be linked to common viral pathogens.

Trimming cost V 0 bases and J 0 bases, with 6 bases left between them. Germline V gene sequence: CDR1 SGHRS, CDR2 YFSETQ. The CDR3 covers 15 residues. There were likely unrecorded immune exposures, though donors were nominally healthy when sampled. 13 Jbeta primers and 60 Vbeta primers were used for the PCR. Assay: immunoSEQ multiplex PCR; the TCRdb copy retains only in-frame clones and omits some. Of around 210,000 clones detected, 75% to 85% appear once; the ten largest clones hold about 3%. This clone was seen more than once but under ten times. What it recognizes is unknown. Other nucleotide sequences in the sample specify the same CDR3.

Specimen: PBMCs. This receptor was identified in a middle-aged woman in good health and CMV-seronegative. The chain combines TRBV5-1 with TRBJ1-4; the D is unclear. CDR3 residues: CASSLGHATNEKLFF. For the CDR3, the DNA is TGCGCCAGCAGCTTGGGGCATGCAACTAATGAAAAACTGTTTTTT.